This TCR beta chain is drawn from a study of blood T cell repertoires in COVID-19. Study context: Acute and convalescent COVID-19 specimens originated in the United States, Italy and Spain.

The study drew participants aged about 18 to 89 years from about two dozen US areas. Clinical histories supplied by participants themselves formed the basis of cohort assignment. Sequencing was performed with immunoSEQ multiplex PCR; in TCRdb, only in-frame clones are kept and a portion is missing. The sample yields some 170,000 clones, approximately 80% seen once. Germline CDR1 MGHDK, CDR2 SYGVNS. V shed 4 bases, J shed 5 bases, and the junction held 5 bases outside the gene matches. The CDR3 length is 15 residues. The receptor's source is a man aged 35-49 years who had recovered from COVID-19. Source material: PBMCs or T cells enriched from blood (not recorded which). The chain carries TRBV25-1 and TRBJ1-4; 9 bases map to TRBD1. As DNA, the CDR3 is TGTGCCAGCAGTGCACAGGGGGCCGGGAATGAAAAACTGTTTTTT. Translated, it gives CASSAQGAGNEKLFF.